These 5 T cell receptor beta chains share one sample of origin, sequenced in a study of molecular identifiers for immune sequencing clone quantification (dated by TCRdb to 2016 to 2019). Receptors were amplified or captured by PCR. The sample was run on an Illumina MiSeq. The raw public reads went through TCRdb reprocessing: fastp at Q25, MiXCR clone calling, in-frame beta chains kept. A single entry per CDR3 protein holds the most common genes and DNA from its merged rows. Counted in this sample were about 39,000 distinct CDR3 sequences; around 20% of them appeared once. The ten largest clones take up approximately 6.7% of the sample. Material for sequencing was naive CD8+ T cells from blood, with Jurkat cell RNA spiked in. The cell subset or site label of this sample denotes: FACS-sorted CD8+CD4-CCR7+CD45RA+ naive T cells. The source of these receptors is a human donor in good health. Some libraries in this study had Jurkat cell RNA spiked in.

V usage is TRBV27 and J usage is TRBJ2-1, with D possibly being TRBD2 (6 bases). The CDR3 is 15 amino acids. The V end lost 5 bases, the J end lost 6 bases, and 17 bases lay between the germline ends. Germline CDR1 and CDR2: MNHEY and SMNVEV (reference sequence). CDR3 region: CASSEGLIPGNEQFF. The CDR3 DNA sequence: TGTGCCAGCAGTGAAGGACTAATTCCTGGCAATGAGCAGTTCTTC.

This clonotype was picked up many times. This chain connects TRBV27 to TRBJ2-7; 11 nucleotides align to TRBD2. Trimming at V came to 2 bases and at J to 5 bases, leaving 8 bases not matched to a gene. This CDR3 is 16 amino acids long. Germline loops: CDR1 MNHEY, CDR2 SMNVEV (reference sequence). CDR3 DNA sequence: TGTGCCAGCAGTTTAACGGCACTAGCGGGAGTTCACGAGCAGTACTTC. It is translated as CASSLTALAGVHEQYF.

This clonotype has only a few counts. The chain is built from TRBV2 and TRBJ2-7, with D perhaps being TRBD1 or TRBD2 (5 bases each). CDR3 length equals 11 residues. V was cut by 4 bases and J by 5 bases, with 6 bases left in between. CDR1 is SNHLY and CDR2 is FYNNEI in the germline V gene. The CDR3 region is CASSGGNEQYF. CDR3 DNA sequence: TGTGCCAGCAGTGGGGGGAACGAGCAGTACTTC.

This clonotype is judged medium-sized (0.01 to 0.1%). The chain joins TRBV15 to TRBJ2-3; possible D gene TRBD2, 5 bases. Germline-derived CDR1 and CDR2 are LNHNV and YYDKDF (reference sequence). There are 16 residues in the CDR3. V was pared by 1 base and J by 4 bases, with 15 bases between. As DNA, the CDR3 is TGTGCCACCAGCAGAGTCCGAGGGCTCAAACCAGATACGCAGTATTTT. This gives the protein CATSRVRGLKPDTQYF.

The table lists this clonotype with many counts. The chain combines TRBV29-1 with TRBJ2-7; a possible D gene is TRBD2 (6 bases). Trimming took 5 bases from V and 5 from J, leaving 16 bases between them. CDR3 length: 13 residues. From germline, CDR1 is SQVTM and CDR2 ANQGSEA. CDR3 bases: TGCAGCGTTTCCGCGGGAAACGGTCACGAGCAGTACTTC. It encodes CSVSAGNGHEQYF.